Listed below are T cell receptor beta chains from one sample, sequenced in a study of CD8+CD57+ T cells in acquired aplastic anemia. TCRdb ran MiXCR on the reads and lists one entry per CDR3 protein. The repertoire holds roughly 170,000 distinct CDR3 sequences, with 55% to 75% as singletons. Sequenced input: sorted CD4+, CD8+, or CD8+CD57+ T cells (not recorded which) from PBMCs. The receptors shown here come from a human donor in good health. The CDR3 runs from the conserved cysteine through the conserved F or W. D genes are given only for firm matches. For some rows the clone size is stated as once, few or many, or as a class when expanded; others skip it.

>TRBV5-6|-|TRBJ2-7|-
TGTGCCAGCAGTTACTCTGGTAGTGTCCGCGAGCAGTACTTC
CASSYSGSVREQYF
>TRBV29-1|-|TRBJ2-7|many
TGCAGCGTTGCACACCTAACCCACGAGCAGTACTTC
CSVAHLTHEQYF
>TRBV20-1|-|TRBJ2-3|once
TGCAGTGCTAGGCATGACTTCCCAGATACGCAGTATTTT
CSARHDFPDTQYF
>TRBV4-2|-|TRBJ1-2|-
TGTGCCAGCAGCCCGGTAGGGCAGGGCACCGACTATGGCTACACCTTC
CASSPVGQGTDYGYTF
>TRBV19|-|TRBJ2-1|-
TGTGCCAGTTCCCGCCTCCGGGAGATCAATGAGCAGTTCTTC
CASSRLREINEQFF
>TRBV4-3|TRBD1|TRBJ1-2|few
TGCGCCAGCAGCCCGCGGACAGGGGAGGGGTATGGCTACACCTTC
CASSPRTGEGYGYTF
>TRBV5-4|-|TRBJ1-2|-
TGTGCCAGCAGCTTGGGGGGGTTCGGGGGCTACACCTTC
CASSLGGFGGYTF
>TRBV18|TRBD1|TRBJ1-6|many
TGTGCCAGCTCACCTGAGGACAGGGTGGATTCACCCCTCCACTTT
CASSPEDRVDSPLHF
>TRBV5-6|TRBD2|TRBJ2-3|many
TGTGCCAGCAGCTCATCTAGCGGGAGGCTAGATACGCAGTATTTT
CASSSSSGRLDTQYF
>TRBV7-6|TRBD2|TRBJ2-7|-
TGTGCCAGCAGCTTTCGGGACTACAGCGCCTACGAGCAGTACTTC
CASSFRDYSAYEQYF
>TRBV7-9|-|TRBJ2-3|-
TGTGCCAGCAGACCCACTAGTGCTAGCACAGATACGCAGTATTTT
CASRPTSASTDTQYF
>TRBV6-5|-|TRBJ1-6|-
TGTGCCACCTGGGACCTCAATTCACCCCTTCACTTT
CATWDLNSPLHF
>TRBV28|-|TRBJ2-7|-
TGTGCCAGCAGTTCCCTACTGCAGTACTTC
CASSSLLQYF
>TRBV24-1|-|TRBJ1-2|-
TGTGCCACCAGTGATGGGTCACCAGAACGCTATGGCTACACCTTC
CATSDGSPERYGYTF
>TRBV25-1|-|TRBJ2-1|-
TGTGCCAGCAGTGAATCGTACACGTCGATCTTCTACAATGAGCAGTTCTTC
CASSESYTSIFYNEQFF
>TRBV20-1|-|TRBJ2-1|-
TGCAGTGCAGTTAAATCCTTTGACAGCAGCATGTTCTTC
CSAVKSFDSSMFF
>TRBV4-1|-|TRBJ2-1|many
TGCGCCAGCAGCCAAGTCCCGGGAAGGAGCTCCTACAATGAGCAGTTCTTC
CASSQVPGRSSYNEQFF
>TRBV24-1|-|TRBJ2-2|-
TGTGCCACCAGTGGGGCTAGCGGGGAGCTGTTTTTT
CATSGASGELFF
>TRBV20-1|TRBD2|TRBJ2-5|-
TGCAGTGCCCAACTAGCGGGCCGGGAGACCCAGTACTTC
CSAQLAGRETQYF
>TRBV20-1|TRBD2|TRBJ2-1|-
TGCAGTGCTAGAGGCCGGGGGACTAGCGGAAACAATGAGCAGTTCTTC
CSARGRGTSGNNEQFF
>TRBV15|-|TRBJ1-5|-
TGTGCCACCAGCAGAGATGGGGACTTGGGTTACAATGAGCCCCAGCATTTT
CATSRDGDLGYNEPQHF
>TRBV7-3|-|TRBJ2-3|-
TGTGCCAGCAGCTTAAGTCGCCCCCAGGGAGCGCAGTATTTT
CASSLSRPQGAQYF
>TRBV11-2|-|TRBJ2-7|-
TGTGCCAGCAGCTTAGCGGCGGGAACCTACGAGCAGTACTTC
CASSLAAGTYEQYF
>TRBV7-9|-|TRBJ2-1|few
TGTGCCAGCAGCTCCACCCGACCGGGAGACAATGAGCAGTTCTTC
CASSSTRPGDNEQFF
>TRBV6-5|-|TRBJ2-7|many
TGTGCCAGCACAAGCAACAGGGAACCCTACGAGCAGTACTTC
CASTSNREPYEQYF
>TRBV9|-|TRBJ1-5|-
TGTGCCAGCAGCCTGGGACACGGCAACCAGCCCCAGCATTTT
CASSLGHGNQPQHF
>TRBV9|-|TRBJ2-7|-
TGTGCCAGCGGGGGGGACAGTTCCTACGAGCAGTACTTC
CASGGDSSYEQYF
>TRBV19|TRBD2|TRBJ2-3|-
TGTGCCAGTAGCGTACTAGCGGGAGTGACAGATACGCAGTATTTT
CASSVLAGVTDTQYF
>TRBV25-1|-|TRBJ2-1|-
TGTGCCAGCAGTGAATTTCGGTACAATGAGCAGTTCTTC
CASSEFRYNEQFF
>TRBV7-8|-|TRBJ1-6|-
TGTGCCAGCAGCTTATTTGGACAGCCTAATTCACCCCTCCACTTT
CASSLFGQPNSPLHF
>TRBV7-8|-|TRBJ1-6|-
TGTGCCAGCAGCTTAGTCGGGGGGGCGCTTGACTATAATTCACCCCTCCACTTT
CASSLVGGALDYNSPLHF
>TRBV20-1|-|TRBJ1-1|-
TGCAGTGCTAGCTATCAGGCGCCCCTAGGCGAAGCTTTCTTT
CSASYQAPLGEAFF
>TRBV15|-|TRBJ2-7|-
TGTGCCACCAGCAGAGACGGGAACTACGAGCAGTACTTC
CATSRDGNYEQYF
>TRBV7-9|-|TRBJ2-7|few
TGTGCCAGCAGCTTAATCGGTGAGGGGCGATGGGACTTC
CASSLIGEGRWDF
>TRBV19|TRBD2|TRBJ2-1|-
TGTGCCAGTAGTATGGGGAGGACTAGAGGATCTGAGCAGTTCTTC
CASSMGRTRGSEQFF
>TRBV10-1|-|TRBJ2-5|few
TGCGCCAGCAGGGGGGGGACAGCCGTTGGGGAGACCCAGTACTTC
CASRGGTAVGETQYF
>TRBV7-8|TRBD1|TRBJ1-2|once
TGTGCCAGCAGCTTAGATCGGACAGGGGGCTATGGCTACACCTTC
CASSLDRTGGYGYTF
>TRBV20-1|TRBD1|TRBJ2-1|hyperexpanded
TGCAGTGCTAGAGAGGACAGGGGGCCCGGGTCGTACAATGAGCAGTTCTTC
CSAREDRGPGSYNEQFF
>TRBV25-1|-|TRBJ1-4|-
TGTGCCAGCAGTGAATTGGACGGGAATGAAAAACTGTTTTTT
CASSELDGNEKLFF
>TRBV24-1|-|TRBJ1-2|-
TGTGCCACCAGTGATATCGCTCAGGAAGGCTACACCTTC
CATSDIAQEGYTF
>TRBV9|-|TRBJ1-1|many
TGTGCCAGCAGCGTAGGGGTAGGCCAGCGGACTGAAGCTTTCTTT
CASSVGVGQRTEAFF
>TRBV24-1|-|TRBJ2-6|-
TGTGCCACCAGTTTGGCAGGGTCTGGGGCCAACGTCCTGACTTTC
CATSLAGSGANVLTF
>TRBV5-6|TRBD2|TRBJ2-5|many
TGTGCCAGCAGCTTGGGGAATAGCGGGAGGAGAGAGACCCAGTACTTC
CASSLGNSGRRETQYF
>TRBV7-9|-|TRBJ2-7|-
TGTGCCAGCAGCTACATGGTGGGACAAAGCCACGAGCAGTACTTC
CASSYMVGQSHEQYF
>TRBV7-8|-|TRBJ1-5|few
TGTGCCAGCAGTATAGGGGGGAGTCAGCCCCAGCATTTT
CASSIGGSQPQHF
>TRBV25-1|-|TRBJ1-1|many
TGTGCCAGCAGTGAATATCCTTTGGACAGAGTGAACACTGAAGCTTTCTTT
CASSEYPLDRVNTEAFF
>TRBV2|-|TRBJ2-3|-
TGTGCCACCAGTGATAGACGGGCAAGCACAGATACGCAGTATTTT
CATSDRRASTDTQYF
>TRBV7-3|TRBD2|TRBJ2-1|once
TGTGCCAGCAGCTTACCCGGACTAGCGAATGAGCAGTTCTTC
CASSLPGLANEQFF
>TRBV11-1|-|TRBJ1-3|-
TGTGCCAGCAGCGCCAGACCTGGAAACACCATATATTTT
CASSARPGNTIYF
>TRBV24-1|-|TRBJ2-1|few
TGTGCCACCAGTGATGAGGAGACGGGTGAGCAGTTCTTC
CATSDEETGEQFF